The present T cell receptor beta chain was sequenced within a study of cytomegalovirus exposure and HLA in healthy donors. The germline V gene encodes CDR1 SGHAT and CDR2 FQNNGV. The V gene lost 4 bases and the J gene lost 0 bases, with 13 bases spanning the gap. CDR3 length: 16 residues. PCR was performed using 60 Vbeta and 13 Jbeta primers. The protocol was immunoSEQ multiplex PCR, while the TCRdb copy is restricted to in-frame clones and leaves out a portion. The sample records under 130,000 clones, under 80% being singletons. Overall study findings and caveats: A classifier reportedly called cytomegalovirus status with high sensitivity and specificity.

Note on this clone: What it recognizes is unknown.

This rearrangement joins TRBV11-2 to TRBJ1-3; D may be TRBD1 (5 bases). The clonotype originates from a young woman in good health and CMV-seropositive. The sequencing input was PBMCs. The CDR3 sequence: CASSSDIPISGNTIYF. The CDR3 region has the DNA TGTGCCAGCAGCTCGGACATACCCATCTCTGGAAACACCATATATTTT.